Listed below are T cell receptor beta chains from one sample, sequenced in a study of T cells after yellow fever vaccination. TCRdb reprocessed the 5' RACE reads with MiXCR, giving one entry per CDR3 protein. The sample carries 130,000 or so distinct CDR3 sequences, about 15% recorded once. This material consisted of CD8+ T cells sorted from PBMCs, taken 5 days after the yellow fever booster vaccination. These TCRs come from a man younger than 35 who received the YFV17D yellow fever vaccine. Each CDR3 is given with its conserved first and last residue. A D gene is named only where the DNA matches it firmly. Expanded clones are given a class, and other clones once, few, many or no size at all.

clone_size	d_call	cdr3_length	v_call	j_call	cdr3_aa	cdr3_nt
.	.	12	TRBV6-5	TRBJ1-2	CASSYLGTNLTF	TGTGCCAGCAGTTACCTCGGGACCAACCTCACCTTC
few	.	12	TRBV7-9	TRBJ2-7	CASIRNSYEQYF	TGTGCCAGCATTCGGAACTCCTACGAGCAGTACTTC
.	.	15	TRBV7-9	TRBJ2-6	CASSLTSSGANVLTF	TGTGCCAGCAGCTTAACGAGCTCTGGGGCCAACGTCCTGACTTTC
.	.	15	TRBV5-1	TRBJ1-1	CASSLWGGVGTEAFF	TGCGCCAGCAGCTTGTGGGGTGGGGTTGGCACTGAAGCTTTCTTT
many	TRBD1	15	TRBV4-3	TRBJ1-2	CASSQGDRANYGYTF	TGCGCCAGCAGCCAAGGGGACAGGGCTAACTATGGCTACACCTTC
.	TRBD1	18	TRBV7-6	TRBJ1-5	CASSLEPVKWGQVQPQHF	TGTGCCAGCAGCTTAGAACCTGTTAAATGGGGACAGGTCCAGCCCCAGCATTTT
.	TRBD2	16	TRBV7-8	TRBJ2-3	CASSLVISGAHGTQYF	TGTGCCAGCAGCCTGGTGATTAGCGGGGCACATGGTACGCAGTATTTT
.	.	13	TRBV7-9	TRBJ1-1	CASSSSGDTEAFF	TGTGCCAGCAGCTCCTCCGGGGACACTGAAGCTTTCTTT
many	.	16	TRBV11-2	TRBJ2-2	CASSLGRGRDTGELFF	TGTGCCAGCAGCTTGGGCAGGGGGAGGGACACCGGGGAGCTGTTTTTT
.	.	16	TRBV11-3	TRBJ2-2	CASSSLAVGNTGELFF	TGTGCCAGCAGCAGTTTAGCGGTGGGGAACACCGGGGAGCTGTTTTTT
few	.	15	TRBV11-2	TRBJ2-3	CASSIPGRVTDTQYF	TGTGCCAGCAGTATCCCGGGACGGGTCACAGATACGCAGTATTTT
.	.	13	TRBV12-3/TRBV12-4	TRBJ2-2	CASTPGGPGELFF	TGTGCCAGCACCCCTGGGGGTCCCGGGGAGCTGTTTTTT
few	TRBD2	14	TRBV9	TRBJ2-1	CASSAGLPYNEQFF	TGTGCCAGCAGCGCGGGACTACCATACAATGAGCAGTTCTTC
many	TRBD2	14	TRBV7-8	TRBJ2-1	CASSSLAGYNEQFF	TGTGCCAGCAGCTCGTTAGCGGGTTACAATGAGCAGTTCTTC
.	.	13	TRBV20-1	TRBJ2-1	CSARSRPYDEQFF	TGCAGTGCTAGATCGCGGCCCTACGATGAGCAGTTCTTC
few	TRBD1	15	TRBV12-3/TRBV12-4	TRBJ2-2	CATTREQGYTGELFF	TGTGCCACCACGAGGGAACAGGGGTATACCGGGGAGCTGTTTTTT
.	.	19	TRBV3-1	TRBJ1-4	CASSQDRPQQGRANEKLFF	TGTGCCAGCAGCCAAGACCGCCCGCAACAGGGTCGAGCTAATGAAAAACTGTTTTTT
few	.	15	TRBV4-3	TRBJ2-7	CASTTGSGSSYEQYF	TGCGCCAGCACTACCGGCAGCGGTAGCTCCTACGAGCAGTACTTC
.	.	17	TRBV9	TRBJ2-1	CASSVVGGVSSYNEQFF	TGTGCCAGCAGCGTAGTAGGCGGGGTGAGCTCCTACAATGAGCAGTTCTTC
many	TRBD2	16	TRBV4-2	TRBJ2-3	CASSRTSGGATDTQYF	TGTGCCAGCAGCCGGACTAGCGGGGGGGCCACAGATACGCAGTATTTT
.	TRBD1	15	TRBV7-9	TRBJ2-3	CASSFGTGGTDTQYF	TGTGCCAGCAGCTTCGGCACAGGGGGGACAGATACGCAGTATTTT
.	TRBD1	20	TRBV29-1	TRBJ2-2	CSVEDLEGRGRVSNTGELFF	TGCAGCGTTGAAGATCTTGAGGGCAGGGGGCGCGTTTCGAACACCGGGGAGCTGTTTTTT
.	.	14	TRBV6-2/TRBV6-3	TRBJ2-7	CASSISGASVEQYF	TGTGCCAGCAGTATATCGGGGGCGTCCGTCGAGCAGTACTTC
.	TRBD1	17	TRBV5-6	TRBJ2-1	CASSPNTDRGPYNEQFF	TGTGCCAGCAGCCCAAATACGGACAGGGGACCCTACAATGAGCAGTTCTTC
.	.	15	TRBV6-2/TRBV6-3	TRBJ2-5	CASSSSFPPQETQYF	TGTGCCAGCAGTTCCTCGTTCCCCCCACAAGAGACCCAGTACTTC
.	.	15	TRBV4-1	TRBJ1-2	CASSQERAQGYGYTF	TGCGCCAGCAGCCAAGAAAGGGCACAGGGCTATGGCTACACCTTC
.	.	14	TRBV12-3/TRBV12-4	TRBJ2-7	CASSDDGLLYEQYF	TGTGCCAGCAGTGACGATGGCCTCCTTTACGAGCAGTACTTC
.	.	16	TRBV25-1	TRBJ2-7	CASSDPGAGNPYEQYF	TGTGCCAGCAGTGACCCCGGGGCGGGGAACCCCTACGAGCAGTACTTC
.	.	12	TRBV4-1	TRBJ1-2	CASSQGVYGYTF	TGCGCCAGCAGCCAGGGGGTCTATGGCTACACCTTC
.	TRBD1	16	TRBV6-2/TRBV6-3	TRBJ1-5	CASSYSGPLDGQGGHF	TGTGCCAGCAGTTACTCAGGTCCCCTCGATGGACAGGGCGGGCATTTT
.	TRBD1	18	TRBV4-3	TRBJ2-3	CASSLETHLEGAADTQYF	TGCGCCAGCAGTCTAGAGACACATTTAGAGGGGGCCGCAGATACGCAGTATTTT
many	.	13	TRBV20-1	TRBJ2-5	CSARRTTGETQYF	TGCAGTGCTAGACGCACAACAGGGGAGACCCAGTACTTC
.	.	16	TRBV10-3	TRBJ2-3	CAIRPTGGVLTDTQYF	TGTGCCATCAGACCCACCGGCGGGGTGCTCACAGATACGCAGTATTTT
few	.	13	TRBV12-5	TRBJ1-1	CASGLAPLSEAFF	TGTGCTAGTGGTTTGGCCCCCCTATCTGAAGCTTTCTTT
many	.	18	TRBV7-2	TRBJ2-1	CASSRISGWESSYNEQFF	TGTGCCAGCAGCAGAATTTCGGGGTGGGAGAGCTCCTACAATGAGCAGTTCTTC
many	.	12	TRBV12-3/TRBV12-4	TRBJ2-1	CASNQRGNEQFF	TGTGCCAGCAACCAAAGGGGCAATGAGCAGTTCTTC
many	.	13	TRBV9	TRBJ1-2	CASSVNSNYGYTF	TGTGCCAGCAGCGTAAACAGCAACTATGGCTACACCTTC
few	TRBD1	16	TRBV9	TRBJ2-2	CASSGGQGLNTGELFF	TGTGCCAGCAGCGGGGGACAGGGCCTGAACACCGGGGAGCTGTTTTTT
.	.	14	TRBV12-3/TRBV12-4	TRBJ2-7	CASSFYPGTYEQYF	TGTGCCAGCAGTTTCTATCCAGGGACCTACGAGCAGTACTTC
.	.	16	TRBV4-2	TRBJ2-3	CASSHPSPPLLRTQYF	TGTGCCAGCAGCCACCCCTCCCCCCCTCTACTGAGGACGCAGTATTTT
many	.	15	TRBV5-1	TRBJ2-3	CASSSTGFEADTQYF	TGCGCCAGCAGCTCAACAGGGTTCGAGGCAGATACGCAGTATTTT